The 24 T cell receptor beta chains below all came from one sample that was sequenced in a study of CD8+ T cells in alopecia areata. The sequencing template was cDNA reverse transcribed from extracted RNA. Data came from immunoSEQ multiplex PCR; TCRdb stores just in-frame clones and leaves some out. The data hold about 97,000 clones, with around 45% observed a single time. The source material was CD4+ T cells sorted from blood. These TCRs come from a human donor with alopecia areata.

Here the CDR3 DNA reads TGTGCCTTCTTAGCGGGAGGGACGAACTACGAGCAGTACTTC. Protein product: CAFLAGGTNYEQYF. J is TRBJ2-7 and V is TRBV30; 11 nucleotides align to TRBD2. The CDR3 has 14 amino acids. Germline V gene lookup returns CDR1 GTSNPN and CDR2 SVGIG (reference sequence). V lost 7 bases, J lost 3 bases, and 8 bases stayed unmatched.

V and J are TRBV28 and TRBJ1-4; unclear D gene. CDR3 size: 13 residues. Germline CDR1 MDHEN, CDR2 SYDVKM. V was clipped by 3 bases and J by 3 bases, with 5 bases between them. The CDR3 protein is CASSLVSNEKLFF. CDR3 bases: TGTGCCAGCAGTTTGGTTTCTAATGAAAAACTGTTTTTT.

The rearrangement links TRBV6-6 to TRBJ1-1, with D perhaps TRBD1 (5 bases). Germline CDR1 reads MNHNY; CDR2 reads SVGAGI (reference sequence). V was pared by 5 bases and J by 2 bases, with 12 bases between. The CDR3 length is 14 residues. Here the CDR3 reads CASSLTATNTEAFF. In DNA, the CDR3 is TGTGCCAGCAGTCTGACAGCGACAAACACTGAAGCTTTCTTT.

V is TRBV6-5 and J is TRBJ2-3; 7 bases map to TRBD2. V lost 4 bases to trimming and J lost 1 base; unmatched junction nucleotides: 5. CDR3 length: 15 amino acids. Germline CDR1 and CDR2: MNHEY and SVGAGI. The CDR3, as DNA: TGTGCCAGCAGTTGGGGACTACTTGGCACAGATACGCAGTATTTT. This sequence encodes CASSWGLLGTDTQYF.

This rearrangement joins TRBV7-9 to TRBJ2-3; unclear D gene. V was clipped by 4 bases and J by 14 bases, with 16 bases between them. The CDR3 runs to 12 residues. In germline, CDR1 is SEHNR, CDR2 FQNEAQ (reference sequence). The CDR3 bases are TGTGCCAGCAGCTCGTCTCCGACAAGCAGGTATTTT. It translates to CASSSSPTSRYF.

The V and J genes are TRBV2 and TRBJ2-2, with TRBD2 matching over 7 bases. This CDR3 comprises 14 residues. V was pared by 7 bases and J by 6 bases, with 8 bases of the junction left unmatched. The germline V gene has CDR1 SNHLY and CDR2 FYNNEI. The CDR3 DNA follows: TGTGCCAGCAAGGAAGCCGCGGGGGCCGGGGAGCTGTTTTTT. It is translated as CASKEAAGAGELFF.

The V call is TRBV18, the J call TRBJ2-1; TRBD2 matches 8 bases. The CDR3 spans 16 residues. Looked up from germline, CDR1 is KGHSH and CDR2 is LQKENI. V lost 3 bases, J lost 2 bases, and 6 bases stayed unmatched. CDR3 protein: CASSPNTGGPYNEQFF. The CDR3 bases are TGTGCCAGCTCACCTAACACGGGGGGGCCCTACAATGAGCAGTTCTTC.

V gene TRBV28 combines with J gene TRBJ2-6, with D perhaps matching TRBD1 (6 bases). From germline, CDR1 is MDHEN and CDR2 SYDVKM. V was cut by 5 bases and J by 3 bases, with 11 bases left in between. The CDR3 consists of 15 residues. DNA for the CDR3: TGTGCCAGCAGTATACAGGGCGGTGGGGCCAACGTCCTGACTTTC. This gives the protein CASSIQGGGANVLTF.

The rearrangement links TRBV30 to TRBJ1-6; D not certain. The CDR3 consists of 11 residues. The germline CDR1 and CDR2 sequences are GTSNPN and SVGIG (reference sequence). Trimming stripped 1 base from V and 7 bases from J, with 2 bases between. The CDR3 protein is CAWSANSPLHF. CDR3 nucleotides: TGTGCCTGGAGTGCAAATTCACCCCTCCACTTT.

This clone has just one count. The chain couples TRBV6-1 to TRBJ2-1; D could derive from TRBD1 or TRBD2 (5 bases each). Germline-derived CDR1 and CDR2 are MNHNS and SASEGT. Trimming stripped 3 bases from V and 5 bases from J, with 11 bases between. The CDR3 has 14 amino acids. The CDR3 DNA sequence: TGTGCCAGCAGTGAGGGGTGGGGGAACAATGAGCAGTTCTTC. It translates to CASSEGWGNNEQFF.

This chain's CDR3 is CASSNTGDTEAFF. The CDR3 DNA follows: TGTGCCAGTAGTAACACAGGGGACACTGAAGCTTTCTTT. This chain uses TRBV19 with TRBJ1-1; 7 bases agree with TRBD1. V shed 4 bases, J shed 3 bases, and the junction held 2 bases outside the gene matches. This CDR3 has 13 residues. Germline CDR1 and CDR2: LNHDA and SQIVND (reference sequence).

This clone has just a few counts. V and J are TRBV19 and TRBJ2-3, with D tentatively TRBD2 (6 bases). CDR3 length: 15 residues. The germline V and J ends were trimmed by 3 bases and 2 bases, with 12 bases remaining between them. In germline, CDR1 is LNHDA, CDR2 SQIVND (reference sequence). Written as DNA, the CDR3 is TGTGCCAGTAGTATCGGCGGGGAGATCACAGATACGCAGTATTTT. It codes for CASSIGGEITDTQYF.

This clone was detected a few times. This rearrangement joins TRBV9 to TRBJ2-5; 11 bases match TRBD2. Germline CDR1 and CDR2: SGDLS and YYNGEE. Trimming at V came to 2 bases and at J to 0 bases, leaving 3 bases not matched to a gene. The CDR3 consists of 16 residues. The CDR3 coding sequence is TGTGCCAGCAGCGTCACTAGCGGGGGATACCAAGAGACCCAGTACTTC. It yields the protein CASSVTSGGYQETQYF.

The sample holds a few counts of this clone. The rearrangement joins TRBV13 to TRBJ1-2, with TRBD1 as a possible D gene (6 bases). The CDR3 sequence is 14 residues long. Looked up from germline, CDR1 is PRHDT and CDR2 is FYEKMQ (reference sequence). V was shortened by 2 bases and J by 6 bases, with 13 bases between the two germline ends. The CDR3 DNA reads TGTGCCAGCAGCTTAACCCCAGGGGTCGATGGCTACACCTTC. Encoded protein: CASSLTPGVDGYTF. Supplemented by reference TRBV13 and TRBJ1-2, the full variable domain reads AAGVIQSPRHLIKEKRETATLKCYPIPRHDTVYWYQQGPGQDPQFLISFYEKMQSDKGSIPDRFSAQQFSDYHSELNMSSLELGDSALYFCASSLTPGVDGYTFGSGTRLTVV.

The table lists this clone with a few counts. V and J are TRBV19 and TRBJ1-1; 8 bases align to TRBD1. The CDR3 has 13 residues. The trim removed 4 bases at V and 4 bases at J, leaving 2 bases unmatched. Germline CDR1 LNHDA, CDR2 SQIVND (reference sequence). CDR3 region: CASSTTGGTEAFF. The CDR3 nucleotides are TGTGCCAGTAGTACCACAGGGGGCACTGAAGCTTTCTTT. The complete variable domain, with remaining parts taken from reference TRBV19 and TRBJ1-1, reads DGGITQSPKYLFRKEGQNVTLSCEQNLNHDAMYWYRQDPGQGLRLIYYSQIVNDFQKGDIAEGYSVSREKKESFPLTVTSAQKNPTAFYLCASSTTGGTEAFFGQGTRLTVV.

The rearrangement joins TRBV29-1 to TRBJ2-3, with 8 bases aligning to TRBD1. Looked up from germline, CDR1 is SQVTM and CDR2 is ANQGSEA. V shed 4 bases and J 6 bases; nucleotides not matched to a gene: 6. This CDR3 contains 13 residues. In DNA form, the CDR3 reads TGCAGCGTTGTGGGCAGGGGGCAGGATACGCAGTATTTT. Protein sequence: CSVVGRGQDTQYF.

This rearrangement joins TRBV5-1 to TRBJ2-2; D remains ambiguous. The germline CDR1 and CDR2 sequences are SGHRS and YFSETQ. This CDR3 comprises 13 residues. The V and J ends lost 4 bases and 5 bases respectively, with 9 bases between them. CDR3 sequence: CASSPDGTGELFF. The CDR3 DNA is TGCGCCAGCAGCCCGGACGGGACCGGGGAGCTGTTTTTT.

A few counts support this clone. The V gene is TRBV30, the J gene TRBJ2-1; maybe TRBD2 (6 bases). V dropped 5 bases and J dropped 14 bases, with 19 bases sitting between them. CDR3 length: 12 amino acids. Germline lookup yields CDR1 GTSNPN and CDR2 SVGIG (reference sequence). The DNA for the CDR3 is TGTGCCTGGCAACCCAGCGGGCGCTTAAAGTTCTTC. It translates to CAWQPSGRLKFF.

V and J are TRBV4-1 and TRBJ2-5, with TRBD2 matching 8 bases. Germline V CDR1 and CDR2: MGHRA, YSYEKL. V lost 1 base and J lost 5; bases outside the gene matches: 9. CDR3 length: 16 amino acids. CDR3 in DNA: TGCGCCAGCAGCCAAGTACGAGCGGGGGCGGGGGAGACCCAGTACTTC. The encoded protein is CASSQVRAGAGETQYF.

The chain couples TRBV30 to TRBJ1-1, with D possibly matching TRBD1 (6 bases). Trimming left V 5 bases short and J 1 base short, with 8 bases between. This CDR3 is 12 amino acids long. Germline V gene sequence: CDR1 GTSNPN, CDR2 SVGIG (reference sequence). The DNA for the CDR3 is TGTGCCTGGGGGGACACGAACACTGAAGCTTTCTTT. Amino acids: CAWGDTNTEAFF.

The chain employs TRBV5-1 and TRBJ2-1; no clear D. CDR1 is SGHRS and CDR2 is YFSETQ in the germline V gene. The CDR3 sequence is 13 residues long. The germline V and J ends were trimmed by 4 bases and 4 bases, with 9 bases remaining between them. The CDR3 loop reads CASSEDVYNEQFF. The CDR3 DNA follows: TGCGCCAGCAGCGAGGACGTATACAATGAGCAGTTCTTC.

This chain's CDR3 is CAWSRGQGVNYGYTF. The CDR3 nucleotides read TGTGCCTGGAGCCGGGGACAGGGGGTAAACTATGGCTACACCTTC. V usage is TRBV30 and J usage is TRBJ1-2, with 11 nucleotides matching TRBD1. CDR3 length: 15 amino acids. The junction had 5 bases not matched to a gene; V was cut back by 3 bases and J by 2 bases. Germline V gene sequence: CDR1 GTSNPN, CDR2 SVGIG (reference sequence).

This clone came up a few times. The V and J genes are TRBV19 and TRBJ1-1; D call uncertain. This CDR3 comprises 14 residues. Trimming left V 3 bases short and J 0 bases short, with 8 bases between. Germline-derived CDR1 and CDR2 are LNHDA and SQIVND (reference sequence). In DNA, the CDR3 is TGTGCCAGTAGTATCACAGCAATGAACACTGAAGCTTTCTTT. This gives the protein CASSITAMNTEAFF.

This clone has only a few counts. V and J are TRBV13 and TRBJ2-3, with TRBD2 matching 9 bases. This CDR3 is built from 17 residues. Germline V CDR1 and CDR2: PRHDT, FYEKMQ (reference sequence). The J segment lost 2 bases and the V segment lost 5 bases, leaving 11 bases of the junction unmatched. CDR3 sequence reads: CASSPTSGLFYTDTQYF. The CDR3, as DNA: TGTGCCAGCAGCCCAACTAGCGGGTTATTTTACACAGATACGCAGTATTTT.